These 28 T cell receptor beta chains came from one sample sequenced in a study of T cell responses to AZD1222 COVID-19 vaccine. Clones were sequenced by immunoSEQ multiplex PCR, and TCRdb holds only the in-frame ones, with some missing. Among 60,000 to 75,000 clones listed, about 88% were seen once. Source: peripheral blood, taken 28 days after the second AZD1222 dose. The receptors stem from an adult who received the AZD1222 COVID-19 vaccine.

CDR3 sequence reads: CASSLRGTGRAGELFF. Written as DNA, the CDR3 is TGTGCCAGCAGCTTAAGGGGGACAGGCAGAGCCGGGGAGCTGTTTTTT. The V gene is TRBV11-2, the J gene TRBJ2-2; 8 bases align to TRBD1. From germline, CDR1 is SGHAT and CDR2 FQNNGV. This CDR3 is built from 16 residues. The junction had 8 bases not matched to a gene; V was cut back by 2 bases and J by 6 bases.

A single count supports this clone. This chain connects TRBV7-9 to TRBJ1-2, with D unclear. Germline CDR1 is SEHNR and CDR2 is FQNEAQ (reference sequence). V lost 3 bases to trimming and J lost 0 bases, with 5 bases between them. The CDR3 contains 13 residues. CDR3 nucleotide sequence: TGTGCCAGCAGCTTTGGATCTAACTATGGCTACACCTTC. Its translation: CASSFGSNYGYTF.

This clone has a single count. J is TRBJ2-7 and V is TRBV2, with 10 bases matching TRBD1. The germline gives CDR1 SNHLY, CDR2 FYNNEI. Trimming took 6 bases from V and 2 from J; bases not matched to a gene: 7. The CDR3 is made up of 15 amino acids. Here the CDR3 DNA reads TGTGCCAGCAGGACTCGGGACAGGGGTCCCTACGAGCAGTACTTC. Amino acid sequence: CASRTRDRGPYEQYF.

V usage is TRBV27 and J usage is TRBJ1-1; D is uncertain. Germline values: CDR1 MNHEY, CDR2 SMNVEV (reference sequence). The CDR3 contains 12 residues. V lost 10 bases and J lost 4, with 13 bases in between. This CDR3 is CATAKWGTEAFF. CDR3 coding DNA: TGTGCCACCGCCAAGTGGGGCACTGAAGCTTTCTTT.

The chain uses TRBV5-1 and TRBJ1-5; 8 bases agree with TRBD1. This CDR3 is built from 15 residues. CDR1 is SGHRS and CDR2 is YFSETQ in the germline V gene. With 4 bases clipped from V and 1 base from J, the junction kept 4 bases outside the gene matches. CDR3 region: CASSTTGGSNQPQHF. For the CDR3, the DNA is TGCGCCAGCAGCACCACAGGGGGAAGCAATCAGCCCCAGCATTTT. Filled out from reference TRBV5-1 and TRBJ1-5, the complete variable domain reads KAGVTQTPRYLIKTRGQQVTLSCSPISGHRSVSWYQQTPGQGLQFLFEYFSETQRNKGNFPGRFSGRQFSNSRSEMNVSTLELGDSALYLCASSTTGGSNQPQHFGDGTRLSIL.

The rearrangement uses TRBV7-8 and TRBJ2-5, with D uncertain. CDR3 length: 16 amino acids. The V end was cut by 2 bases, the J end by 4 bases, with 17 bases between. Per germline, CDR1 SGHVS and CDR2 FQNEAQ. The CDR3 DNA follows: TGTGCCAGCAGCTTAATCTCAACAAAGGGTAGAGAGACCCAGTACTTC. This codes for CASSLISTKGRETQYF.

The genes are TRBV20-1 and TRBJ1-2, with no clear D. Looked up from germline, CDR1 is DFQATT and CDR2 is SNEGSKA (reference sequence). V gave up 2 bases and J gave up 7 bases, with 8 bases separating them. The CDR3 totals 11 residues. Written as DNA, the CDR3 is TGCAGTGCTAGACCCTATTTTGGCTACACCTTC. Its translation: CSARPYFGYTF.

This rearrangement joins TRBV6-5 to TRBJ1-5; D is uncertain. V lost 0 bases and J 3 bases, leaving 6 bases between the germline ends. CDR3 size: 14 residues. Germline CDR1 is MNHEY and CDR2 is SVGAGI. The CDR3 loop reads CASSYSVTNQPQHF. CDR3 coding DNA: TGTGCCAGCAGTTACTCAGTTACCAATCAGCCCCAGCATTTT.

CDR3: CASRDRSYEQYF. The CDR3 DNA is TGTGCCAGCCGGGACAGAAGTTACGAGCAGTACTTC. The V gene is TRBV19, the J gene TRBJ2-7; 7 bases fit TRBD1. This CDR3 comprises 12 residues. Germline-derived CDR1 and CDR2 are LNHDA and SQIVND (reference sequence). Trimming cost V 9 bases and J 4 bases; bases outside gene matches: 6. The entire variable domain, with the rest obtained from reference TRBV19 and TRBJ2-7, is as follows: DGGITQSPKYLFRKEGQNVTLSCEQNLNHDAMYWYRQDPGQGLRLIYYSQIVNDFQKGDIAEGYSVSREKKESFPLTVTSAQKNPTAFYLCASRDRSYEQYFGPGTRLTVT.

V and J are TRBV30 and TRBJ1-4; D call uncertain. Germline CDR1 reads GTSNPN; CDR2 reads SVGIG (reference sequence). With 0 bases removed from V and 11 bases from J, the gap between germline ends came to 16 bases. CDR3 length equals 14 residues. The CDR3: CAWSVRRPNLKLFF. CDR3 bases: TGTGCCTGGAGTGTACGGCGGCCCAATCTGAAACTGTTTTTT.

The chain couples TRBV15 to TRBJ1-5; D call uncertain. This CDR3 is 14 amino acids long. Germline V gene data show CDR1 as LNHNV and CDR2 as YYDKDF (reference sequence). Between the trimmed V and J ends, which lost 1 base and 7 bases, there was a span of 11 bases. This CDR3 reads CATSRGLGQQPQHF. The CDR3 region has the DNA TGTGCCACCAGCAGAGGTCTGGGTCAACAGCCCCAGCATTTT.

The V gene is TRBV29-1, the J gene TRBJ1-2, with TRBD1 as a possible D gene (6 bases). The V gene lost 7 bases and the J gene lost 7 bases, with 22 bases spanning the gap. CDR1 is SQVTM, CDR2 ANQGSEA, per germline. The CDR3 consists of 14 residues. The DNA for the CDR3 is TGCAGCGCTAACGCGAACAGGGTCGGACGTGGCTACACCTTC. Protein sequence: CSANANRVGRGYTF.

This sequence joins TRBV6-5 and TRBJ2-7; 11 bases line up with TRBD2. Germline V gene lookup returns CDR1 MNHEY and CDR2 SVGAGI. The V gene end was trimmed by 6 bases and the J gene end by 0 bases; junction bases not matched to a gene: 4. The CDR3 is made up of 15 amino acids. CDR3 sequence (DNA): TGTGCCAGCAGCGCAACTAGCGGGAGCTCCTACGAGCAGTACTTC. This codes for CASSATSGSSYEQYF.

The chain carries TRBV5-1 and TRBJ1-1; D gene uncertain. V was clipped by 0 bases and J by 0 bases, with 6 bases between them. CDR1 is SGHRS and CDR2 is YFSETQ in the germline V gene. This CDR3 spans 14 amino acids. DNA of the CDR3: TGCGCCAGCAGCTTGGGGCAGGTGAACACTGAAGCTTTCTTT. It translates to CASSLGQVNTEAFF.

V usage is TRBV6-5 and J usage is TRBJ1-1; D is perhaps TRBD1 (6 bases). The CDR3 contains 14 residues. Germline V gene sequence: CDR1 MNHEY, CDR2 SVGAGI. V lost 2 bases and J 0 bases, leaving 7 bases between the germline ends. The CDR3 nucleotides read TGTGCCAGCAGTTACAGGGGGATGAACACTGAAGCTTTCTTT. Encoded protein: CASSYRGMNTEAFF.

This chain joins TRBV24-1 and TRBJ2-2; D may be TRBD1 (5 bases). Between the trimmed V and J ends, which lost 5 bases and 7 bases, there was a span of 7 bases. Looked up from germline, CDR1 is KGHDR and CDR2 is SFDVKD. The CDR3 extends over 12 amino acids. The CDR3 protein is CATSARDGELFF. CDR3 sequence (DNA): TGTGCCACCAGTGCCAGGGACGGGGAGCTGTTTTTT.

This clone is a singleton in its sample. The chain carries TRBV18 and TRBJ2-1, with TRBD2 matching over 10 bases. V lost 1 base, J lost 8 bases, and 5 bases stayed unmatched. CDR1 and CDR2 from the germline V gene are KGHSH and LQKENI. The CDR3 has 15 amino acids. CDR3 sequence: CASSPRLAGEDEQFF. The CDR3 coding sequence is TGTGCCAGCTCACCACGGCTAGCGGGAGAGGATGAGCAGTTCTTC.

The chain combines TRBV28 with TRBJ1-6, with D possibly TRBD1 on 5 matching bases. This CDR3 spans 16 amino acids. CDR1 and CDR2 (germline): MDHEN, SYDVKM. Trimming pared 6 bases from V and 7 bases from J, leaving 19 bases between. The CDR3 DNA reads TGTGCCAGCAGGGCGACTGGAGGGGCTTACAATTCACCCCTCCACTTT. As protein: CASRATGGAYNSPLHF. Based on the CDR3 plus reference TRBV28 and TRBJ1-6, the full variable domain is DVKVTQSSRYLVKRTGEKVFLECVQDMDHENMFWYRQDPGLGLRLIYFSYDVKMKEKGDIPEGYSVSREKKERFSLILESASTNQTSMYLCASRATGGAYNSPLHFGNGTRLTVT.

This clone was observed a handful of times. CDR3 DNA: TGTGCCAGCTCACCGATACCTAGCAGGGCGGGAACCACTGAAGCTTTCTTT. This codes for CASSPIPSRAGTTEAFF. V gene TRBV18 combines with J gene TRBJ1-1; tentative D call: TRBD1 (5 bases). Trimming cost V 3 bases and J 4 bases, with 21 bases left between them. The germline V gene has CDR1 KGHSH and CDR2 LQKENI. The CDR3 consists of 17 residues. Full variable domain (remainder filled in from reference TRBV18 and TRBJ1-1): NAGVMQNPRHLVRRRGQEARLRCSPMKGHSHVYWYRQLPEEGLKFMVYLQKENIIDESGMPKERFSAEFPKEGPSILRIQQVVRGDSAAYFCASSPIPSRAGTTEAFFGQGTRLTVV.

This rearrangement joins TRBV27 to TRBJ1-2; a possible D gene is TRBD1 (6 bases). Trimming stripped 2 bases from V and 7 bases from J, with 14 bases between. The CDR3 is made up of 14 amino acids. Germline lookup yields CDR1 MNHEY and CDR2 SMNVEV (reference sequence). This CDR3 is CASSLLQGGGGYTF. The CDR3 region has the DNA TGTGCCAGCAGTTTACTACAGGGTGGGGGTGGCTACACCTTC.

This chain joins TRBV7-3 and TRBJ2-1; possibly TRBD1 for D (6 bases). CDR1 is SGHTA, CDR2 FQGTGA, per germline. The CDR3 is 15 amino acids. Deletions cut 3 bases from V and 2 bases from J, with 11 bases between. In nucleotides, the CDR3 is TGTGCCAGCAGCTTCGAAGGACAGACCTACAATGAGCAGTTCTTC. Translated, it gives CASSFEGQTYNEQFF.

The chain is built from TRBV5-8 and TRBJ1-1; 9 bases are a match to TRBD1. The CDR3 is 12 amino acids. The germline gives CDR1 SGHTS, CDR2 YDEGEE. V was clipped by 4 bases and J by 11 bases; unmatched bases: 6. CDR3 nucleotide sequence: TGTGCCAGCAGCCGGGACAGGGTTGAGGCTTTCTTT. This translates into CASSRDRVEAFF.

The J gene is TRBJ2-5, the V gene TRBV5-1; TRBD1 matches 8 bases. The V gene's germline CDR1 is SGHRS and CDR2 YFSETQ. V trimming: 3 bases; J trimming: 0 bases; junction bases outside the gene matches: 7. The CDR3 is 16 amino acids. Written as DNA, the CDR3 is TGCGCCAGCAGCTCCCAGGGGGCTGGGGACCAAGAGACCCAGTACTTC. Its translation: CASSSQGAGDQETQYF.

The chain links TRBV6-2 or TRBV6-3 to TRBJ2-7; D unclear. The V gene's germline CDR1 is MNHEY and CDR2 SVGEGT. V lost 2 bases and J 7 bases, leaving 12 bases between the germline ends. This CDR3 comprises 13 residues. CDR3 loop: CASSYRAPSEQYF. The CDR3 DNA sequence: TGTGCCAGCAGTTACCGGGCTCCTTCGGAGCAGTACTTC.

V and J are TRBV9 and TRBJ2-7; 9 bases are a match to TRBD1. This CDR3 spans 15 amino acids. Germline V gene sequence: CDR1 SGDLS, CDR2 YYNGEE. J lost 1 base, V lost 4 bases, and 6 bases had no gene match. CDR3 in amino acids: CASSPRDRVSYEQYF. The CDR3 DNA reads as TGTGCCAGCAGCCCGCGGGACAGGGTATCCTACGAGCAGTACTTC. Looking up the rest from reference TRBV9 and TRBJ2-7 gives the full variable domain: DSGVTQTPKHLITATGQRVTLRCSPRSGDLSVYWYQQSLDQGLQFLIQYYNGEERAKGNILERFSAQQFPDLHSELNLSSLELGDSALYFCASSPRDRVSYEQYFGPGTRLTVT.

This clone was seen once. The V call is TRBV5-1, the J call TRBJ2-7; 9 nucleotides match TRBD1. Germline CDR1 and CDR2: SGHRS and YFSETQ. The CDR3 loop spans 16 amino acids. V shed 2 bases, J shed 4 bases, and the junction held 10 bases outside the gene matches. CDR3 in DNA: TGCGCCAGCAGCTTAGGGGGGACAGGGTCCTCTTACGAGCAGTACTTC. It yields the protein CASSLGGTGSSYEQYF. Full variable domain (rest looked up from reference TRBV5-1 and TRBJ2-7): KAGVTQTPRYLIKTRGQQVTLSCSPISGHRSVSWYQQTPGQGLQFLFEYFSETQRNKGNFPGRFSGRQFSNSRSEMNVSTLELGDSALYLCASSLGGTGSSYEQYFGPGTRLTVT.

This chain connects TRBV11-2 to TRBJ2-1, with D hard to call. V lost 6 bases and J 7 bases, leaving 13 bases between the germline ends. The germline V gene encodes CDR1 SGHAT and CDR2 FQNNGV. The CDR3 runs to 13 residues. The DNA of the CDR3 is TGTGCCAGCAGTTCATTGGTAGGGAATGAGCAGTTCTTC. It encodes CASSSLVGNEQFF. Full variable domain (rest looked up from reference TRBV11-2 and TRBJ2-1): EAGVAQSPRYKIIEKRQSVAFWCNPISGHATLYWYQQILGQGPKLLIQFQNNGVVDDSQLPKDRFSAERLKGVDSTLKIQPAKLEDSAVYLCASSSLVGNEQFFGPGTRLTVL.

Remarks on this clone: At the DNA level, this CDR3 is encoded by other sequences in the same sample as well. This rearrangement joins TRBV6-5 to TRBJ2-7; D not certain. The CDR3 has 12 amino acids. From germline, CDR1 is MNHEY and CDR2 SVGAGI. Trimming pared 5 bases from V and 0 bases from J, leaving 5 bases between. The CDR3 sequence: CASSSSSYEQYF. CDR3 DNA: TGTGCCAGCAGTAGCAGCTCCTACGAGCAGTACTTC.